A selection of T cell receptor beta chains follows, all from one sample in a study of blood T cell repertoires in COVID-19. Some clones are missing from TCRdb's copy, which holds only in-frame ones; the method was immunoSEQ multiplex PCR. The sample lists under 150,000 clones; approximately 90% were seen once. The sequencing sample was made of peripheral blood. Every receptor here comes from a woman aged 50 to 60 with acute or convalescent COVID-19. Both conserved end residues are part of each CDR3. Each record gives: V gene, clone size, D gene, J gene, CDR3 DNA, CDR3 protein. A D gene is named only where the DNA matches it firmly. Rows give clone size only sometimes, using once, few, many, or a class for an expanded clone.

V gene: TRBV29-1; clone size: NA; D gene: NA; J gene: TRBJ2-7; CDR3 DNA: TGCAGCGTTATGAGTCTGACAGCCTACGAGCAGTACTTC; CDR3 protein: CSVMSLTAYEQYF
V gene: TRBV3-1/TRBV3-2; clone size: NA; D gene: NA; J gene: TRBJ1-5; CDR3 DNA: TGTGCCAGCAGCCAACGGGGTGGTCAGCCCCAGCATTTT; CDR3 protein: CASSQRGGQPQHF
V gene: TRBV6-5; clone size: NA; D gene: NA; J gene: TRBJ2-5; CDR3 DNA: TGTGCCAGCAGTTTCGGGCCGGGAAGAGAGACCCAGTACTTC; CDR3 protein: CASSFGPGRETQYF
V gene: TRBV15; clone size: NA; D gene: TRBD1; J gene: TRBJ2-1; CDR3 DNA: TGTGCCACAAGAACAGGGGTGCCCTACAATGAGCAGTTCTTC; CDR3 protein: CATRTGVPYNEQFF
V gene: TRBV25-1; clone size: NA; D gene: NA; J gene: TRBJ1-1; CDR3 DNA: TGTGCCAGCAGTGTGAGCACTGAAGCTTTCTTT; CDR3 protein: CASSVSTEAFF
V gene: TRBV20-1; clone size: NA; D gene: TRBD1; J gene: TRBJ2-2; CDR3 DNA: TGCAGTGCTAGTCGGGACAGAAACACCGGGGAGCTGTTTTTT; CDR3 protein: CSASRDRNTGELFF
V gene: TRBV30; clone size: NA; D gene: TRBD2; J gene: TRBJ2-7; CDR3 DNA: TGTGCCTGGAGAGACCGGGGGGAATACGAGCAGTACTTC; CDR3 protein: CAWRDRGEYEQYF
V gene: TRBV9; clone size: NA; D gene: NA; J gene: TRBJ2-2; CDR3 DNA: TGTGCCAGCAGCGACCGACAGGGGGAGCTGTTTTTT; CDR3 protein: CASSDRQGELFF
V gene: TRBV7-9; clone size: NA; D gene: TRBD1; J gene: TRBJ2-1; CDR3 DNA: TGTGCCAGCAGCTTAATTCAAGGGGACAGCGTCAACAATGAGCAGTTCTTC; CDR3 protein: CASSLIQGDSVNNEQFF
V gene: TRBV9; clone size: NA; D gene: TRBD2; J gene: TRBJ2-1; CDR3 DNA: TGTGCCAGCAGCGCCCGACTAGCGGGAGTCCAACCAAACAATGAGCAGTTCTTC; CDR3 protein: CASSARLAGVQPNNEQFF
V gene: TRBV19; clone size: NA; D gene: TRBD1; J gene: TRBJ1-5; CDR3 DNA: TGTGCCAGTAGTTTACTTCGACAGGGGGCGAGAAGTCAGCCCCAGCATTTT; CDR3 protein: CASSLLRQGARSQPQHF
V gene: TRBV24-1; clone size: NA; D gene: NA; J gene: TRBJ2-3; CDR3 DNA: TGTGCCACCAGTGGGTTAGGGGGAGGCACAGATACGCAGTATTTT; CDR3 protein: CATSGLGGGTDTQYF
V gene: TRBV7-9; clone size: NA; D gene: TRBD1; J gene: TRBJ1-1; CDR3 DNA: TGTGCCAGCAGCCTTAGACAGGGCGCGAACACTGAAGCTTTCTTT; CDR3 protein: CASSLRQGANTEAFF
V gene: TRBV19; clone size: NA; D gene: NA; J gene: TRBJ2-7; CDR3 DNA: TGTGCCAGTAGTATAGGCATCCGGGGCGAGCAGTACTTC; CDR3 protein: CASSIGIRGEQYF
V gene: TRBV5-8; clone size: NA; D gene: NA; J gene: TRBJ2-3; CDR3 DNA: TGTGCCAGCGACCAGGGCAGGGCGACAGATACGCAGTATTTT; CDR3 protein: CASDQGRATDTQYF
V gene: TRBV12-3/TRBV12-4; clone size: NA; D gene: NA; J gene: TRBJ2-1; CDR3 DNA: TGTGCCAGCAGCCTGGGACTCATCAATGAGCAGTTCTTC; CDR3 protein: CASSLGLINEQFF
V gene: TRBV27; clone size: NA; D gene: TRBD1; J gene: TRBJ2-2; CDR3 DNA: TGTGCCAGCAGTTTACTGACCCCCGGACAGGGAACCGGGGAGCTGTTTTTT; CDR3 protein: CASSLLTPGQGTGELFF
V gene: TRBV5-1; clone size: once; D gene: TRBD1; J gene: TRBJ1-2; CDR3 DNA: TGCGCCAGCAGCAAGGACAGGACGGGCGGCTACACCTTC; CDR3 protein: CASSKDRTGGYTF
V gene: TRBV11-2; clone size: NA; D gene: TRBD2; J gene: TRBJ2-5; CDR3 DNA: TGTGCCAGCAGCTCCCTAGCGGGGGGGAGGGAGACCCAGTACTTC; CDR3 protein: CASSSLAGGRETQYF
V gene: TRBV11-1; clone size: NA; D gene: TRBD1; J gene: TRBJ1-1; CDR3 DNA: TGTGCCAGCAGCTTCAGGACAGGGCAGACTGAAGCTTTCTTT; CDR3 protein: CASSFRTGQTEAFF
V gene: TRBV24-1; clone size: NA; D gene: NA; J gene: TRBJ2-1; CDR3 DNA: TGTGCCACCAGTGATTCATCAAAACAGGTCAATGAGCAGTTCTTC; CDR3 protein: CATSDSSKQVNEQFF
V gene: TRBV7-6; clone size: NA; D gene: TRBD1; J gene: TRBJ2-7; CDR3 DNA: TGTGCCAGCAGCTCACAGGACAGGGCCTACGAGCAGTACTTC; CDR3 protein: CASSSQDRAYEQYF
V gene: TRBV19; clone size: NA; D gene: NA; J gene: TRBJ1-3; CDR3 DNA: TGTGCCAGTACAGTTGACAGACGGGCCGGAAACACCATATATTTT; CDR3 protein: CASTVDRRAGNTIYF
V gene: TRBV2; clone size: once; D gene: NA; J gene: TRBJ2-2; CDR3 DNA: TGTGCCAGCAGTCCAGGGGCCGGGGAGCTGTTTTTT; CDR3 protein: CASSPGAGELFF
V gene: TRBV29-1; clone size: NA; D gene: NA; J gene: TRBJ2-3; CDR3 DNA: TGCAGCGTTGAACCCGGGATCACAGATACGCAGTATTTT; CDR3 protein: CSVEPGITDTQYF
V gene: TRBV7-8; clone size: few; D gene: TRBD2; J gene: TRBJ2-3; CDR3 DNA: TGTGCCAGCAGCCCCCCGGCCGGGGGGGGAAGCACAGATACGCAGTATTTT; CDR3 protein: CASSPPAGGGSTDTQYF
V gene: TRBV15; clone size: NA; D gene: NA; J gene: TRBJ2-7; CDR3 DNA: TGTGCCACCAGCAGAGATCCCGGGTTTGATCAGTACTTC; CDR3 protein: CATSRDPGFDQYF
V gene: TRBV10-3; clone size: once; D gene: NA; J gene: TRBJ2-2; CDR3 DNA: TGTGCCATCAGTGTCTTGGGGGCGGGTGACACCGGGGAGCTGTTTTTT; CDR3 protein: CAISVLGAGDTGELFF
V gene: TRBV7-8; clone size: once; D gene: TRBD1; J gene: TRBJ1-5; CDR3 DNA: TGTGCCAGCAGCCGGGGACAGGGGGCTGCTCAGCCCCAGCATTTT; CDR3 protein: CASSRGQGAAQPQHF
V gene: TRBV12-5; clone size: NA; D gene: NA; J gene: TRBJ2-1; CDR3 DNA: TGTGCTAGTGGCCACGCAGTTGCGGCTGAGCAGTTCTTC; CDR3 protein: CASGHAVAAEQFF
V gene: TRBV11-2; clone size: NA; D gene: TRBD1; J gene: TRBJ2-1; CDR3 DNA: TGTGCCAGCAGTCATGCGCCAGGGGGTCACAATGAGCAGTTCTTC; CDR3 protein: CASSHAPGGHNEQFF
V gene: TRBV6-5; clone size: once; D gene: TRBD1; J gene: TRBJ1-2; CDR3 DNA: TGTGCCAGCAGGCGACAGGGGGGTAACTATGGCTACACCTTC; CDR3 protein: CASRRQGGNYGYTF
V gene: TRBV19; clone size: NA; D gene: NA; J gene: TRBJ2-7; CDR3 DNA: TGTGCCAGTAGTTTCTCCAGAGGGTCATCGACGGGGTCCTACGAGCAGTACTTC; CDR3 protein: CASSFSRGSSTGSYEQYF
V gene: TRBV7-2; clone size: NA; D gene: TRBD2; J gene: TRBJ2-1; CDR3 DNA: TGTGCCAGCAGTGAGGGGCGGGAGGGGGACAATGAGCAGTTCTTC; CDR3 protein: CASSEGREGDNEQFF
V gene: TRBV4-1; clone size: NA; D gene: TRBD1; J gene: TRBJ2-2; CDR3 DNA: TGCGCCAGCAGCCAAAGGTTCGACAGGGAGAAGAACACCGGGGAGCTGTTTTTT; CDR3 protein: CASSQRFDREKNTGELFF
V gene: TRBV2; clone size: few; D gene: NA; J gene: TRBJ1-5; CDR3 DNA: TGTGCCAGCAGGGCCCCTGGGGGGTTTCAGCCCCAGCATTTT; CDR3 protein: CASRAPGGFQPQHF
V gene: TRBV7-2; clone size: once; D gene: TRBD1; J gene: TRBJ2-5; CDR3 DNA: TGTGCCAGCAGCCCCTTTGAGGGACAGGGAGGAGAGACCCAGTACTTC; CDR3 protein: CASSPFEGQGGETQYF
V gene: TRBV5-4; clone size: NA; D gene: TRBD1; J gene: TRBJ1-3; CDR3 DNA: TGTGCCAGCAGCTTATCAGGGGGCGGAAACACCATATATTTT; CDR3 protein: CASSLSGGGNTIYF
V gene: TRBV27; clone size: NA; D gene: TRBD2; J gene: TRBJ2-5; CDR3 DNA: TGTGCCAGCAGTCCCCGCGGGGGCGAGCGGGGGAGGGAGACCCAGTACTTC; CDR3 protein: CASSPRGGERGRETQYF
V gene: TRBV5-1; clone size: NA; D gene: TRBD1; J gene: TRBJ2-5; CDR3 DNA: TGCGCCAGCAGCTTTCCCCAGGGACAGGGGATGGAGACCCAGTACTTC; CDR3 protein: CASSFPQGQGMETQYF
V gene: TRBV5-5; clone size: NA; D gene: NA; J gene: TRBJ1-1; CDR3 DNA: TGTGCCAGCAGCCAGTATCGAGGGGGTACTGAAGCTTTCTTT; CDR3 protein: CASSQYRGGTEAFF
V gene: TRBV30; clone size: NA; D gene: NA; J gene: TRBJ1-5; CDR3 DNA: TGTGCCTGGAGTTACACGGGGGGAAAGCCCCAGCATTTT; CDR3 protein: CAWSYTGGKPQHF
V gene: TRBV11-2; clone size: NA; D gene: NA; J gene: TRBJ2-3; CDR3 DNA: TGTGCCAGCAGCTTAGTTGCGGGGGATACGCAGTATTTT; CDR3 protein: CASSLVAGDTQYF
V gene: TRBV10-3; clone size: NA; D gene: NA; J gene: TRBJ1-4; CDR3 DNA: TGTGCCACTCGGGGGGAGGATGAAAAACTGTTTTTT; CDR3 protein: CATRGEDEKLFF
V gene: TRBV18; clone size: NA; D gene: NA; J gene: TRBJ2-7; CDR3 DNA: TGTGCCAGCTCACCACCGTCCCGCCAGTACTCCTACGAGCAGTACTTC; CDR3 protein: CASSPPSRQYSYEQYF
V gene: TRBV19; clone size: NA; D gene: TRBD1; J gene: TRBJ1-1; CDR3 DNA: TGTGCCAGTAGTGTACAGGGGTATACTGAAGCTTTCTTT; CDR3 protein: CASSVQGYTEAFF
V gene: TRBV28; clone size: NA; D gene: TRBD2; J gene: TRBJ2-7; CDR3 DNA: TGTGCCACCCAGGAGCGGGGGCACTACGAGCAGTACTTC; CDR3 protein: CATQERGHYEQYF
V gene: TRBV21-1; clone size: NA; D gene: NA; J gene: TRBJ1-5; CDR3 DNA: TGTGCCAGCAGCAAGGAGGGGTGGGGAGATCAGCCCCAGCATTTT; CDR3 protein: CASSKEGWGDQPQHF
V gene: TRBV1; clone size: once; D gene: NA; J gene: TRBJ1-2; CDR3 DNA: TGCACCAAAAGACAGTCTGGCTACACCTTC; CDR3 protein: CTKRQSGYTF
V gene: TRBV18; clone size: NA; D gene: TRBD1; J gene: TRBJ1-6; CDR3 DNA: TGTGCCAGCTCACTAACTTCGATCCGACAGGGAGGTAATTCACCCCTCCACTTT; CDR3 protein: CASSLTSIRQGGNSPLHF
V gene: TRBV18; clone size: NA; D gene: NA; J gene: TRBJ1-1; CDR3 DNA: TGTGCCAGCTCACCGGGGGGATTGGGCACTGAAGCTTTCTTT; CDR3 protein: CASSPGGLGTEAFF
V gene: TRBV29-1; clone size: NA; D gene: NA; J gene: TRBJ1-2; CDR3 DNA: TGCAGCGTCTCTGTAGGGCGGGACTATGGCTACACCTTC; CDR3 protein: CSVSVGRDYGYTF
V gene: TRBV2; clone size: NA; D gene: NA; J gene: TRBJ1-2; CDR3 DNA: TGTGCCAGCAGTCTTGCTCTCAGGGGTGGCTACACCTTC; CDR3 protein: CASSLALRGGYTF
V gene: TRBV9; clone size: NA; D gene: TRBD1; J gene: TRBJ2-1; CDR3 DNA: TGTGCCAGCAGCGTTGGACAGGGGGTCGATGAGCAGTTCTTC; CDR3 protein: CASSVGQGVDEQFF
V gene: TRBV3-1/TRBV3-2; clone size: NA; D gene: TRBD2; J gene: TRBJ2-5; CDR3 DNA: TGTGCCAGCAGTCTCAGCGGGGGGCCGGAGACCCAGTACTTC; CDR3 protein: CASSLSGGPETQYF